Listed below are T cell receptor beta chains from one sample, sequenced in a study of cytomegalovirus exposure and HLA in healthy donors. Generated by immunoSEQ multiplex PCR, the TCRdb table keeps only in-frame clones and is missing some. The sample lists approximately 110,000 clones, roughly 80% occurring once. Sequencing was done on a sample of PBMCs. These receptors were collected from a man aged 25 to 45 in good health and CMV-seropositive. CDR3s include the opening cysteine and the closing phenylalanine or tryptophan. A D gene is named only where the DNA matches it firmly. The size of a clone is reported for some rows only, either as once, few or many, or as a class for expanded clones.

>.|TRBJ2-1|13|TRBV10-2|.
CASSPDRYNEQFF
TGCGCCAGCAGTCCCGACAGATACAATGAGCAGTTCTTC
>TRBD2|TRBJ2-1|14|TRBV18|few
CASSRNQRDEEQFF
TGTGCCAGCTCTCGTAACCAGCGGGACGAAGAGCAGTTCTTC
>.|TRBJ1-3|14|TRBV18|.
CASSPYLFGNTIYF
TGTGCCAGCTCACCTTATCTTTTTGGAAACACCATATATTTT
>.|TRBJ1-1|13|TRBV5-1|.
CASSQTENTEAFF
TGCGCCAGCAGCCAGACAGAGAACACTGAAGCTTTCTTT
>.|TRBJ1-1|13|TRBV30|.
CAWSVEFHTEAFF
TGTGCCTGGAGTGTTGAGTTCCACACTGAAGCTTTCTTT
>TRBD1|TRBJ1-6|17|TRBV19|.
CASNPGQRSSYNSPLHF
TGTGCCAGTAATCCGGGACAGCGGAGCTCCTATAATTCACCCCTCCACTTT
>.|TRBJ2-5|14|TRBV14|.
CASSQEQVGETQYF
TGTGCCAGCAGCCAAGAACAGGTCGGAGAGACCCAGTACTTC
>TRBD2|TRBJ2-1|17|TRBV28|.
CASSFLLGGSPYNEQFF
TGTGCCAGCAGTTTCCTCTTGGGGGGGTCCCCGTACAATGAGCAGTTCTTC
>.|TRBJ2-5|13|TRBV28|.
CASSHGYQETQYF
TGTGCCAGCAGCCACGGGTACCAAGAGACCCAGTACTTC
>.|TRBJ2-2|15|TRBV7-9|.
CASSLGQVSSGELFF
TGTGCCAGCAGCTTAGGACAGGTATCTTCCGGGGAGCTGTTTTTT
>TRBD2|TRBJ2-1|16|TRBV25-1|.
CASSESLTGLANEQFF
TGTGCCAGCAGTGAATCTCTGACAGGACTAGCCAATGAGCAGTTCTTC
>TRBD2|TRBJ2-5|15|TRBV10-3|.
CAISSGTSGGEAQYF
TGTGCCATCAGCTCCGGGACTAGCGGGGGAGAGGCCCAGTACTTC
>.|TRBJ1-2|16|TRBV19|.
CASSAPTAARVYGYTF
TGTGCCAGTAGTGCCCCAACCGCGGCCAGGGTCTATGGCTACACCTTC
>.|TRBJ1-5|14|TRBV5-8|once
CASREKYRNRAQHF
TGTGCCAGCAGGGAAAAGTACCGGAATCGGGCCCAGCATTTT
>.|TRBJ1-1|13|TRBV5-4|few
CASKEVMNTEAFF
TGTGCCAGCAAAGAGGTTATGAACACTGAAGCTTTCTTT
>TRBD2|TRBJ2-7|15|TRBV7-9|few
CASSPRGGQGYEQYF
TGTGCCAGCAGCCCGCGGGGGGGCCAAGGCTACGAGCAGTACTTC
>TRBD1|TRBJ2-6|16|TRBV19|once
CASSLTGVAGANVLTF
TGTGCCAGTAGCCTGACAGGGGTGGCTGGGGCCAACGTCCTGACTTTC
>TRBD1|TRBJ1-2|19|TRBV13|once
CASSHLSGGTTGLRGGYTF
TGTGCCAGCAGCCATCTCAGCGGGGGAACGACAGGGCTCAGGGGAGGCTACACCTTC
>TRBD2|TRBJ2-1|15|TRBV5-6|.
CASSGGLAVDNEQFF
TGTGCCAGCAGCGGGGGACTAGCGGTAGACAATGAGCAGTTCTTC
>.|TRBJ1-1|15|TRBV11-3|.
CASSLGRGMNTEAFF
TGTGCCAGCAGCTTAGGACGGGGTATGAACACTGAAGCTTTCTTT
>TRBD1|TRBJ1-5|16|TRBV6-1|.
CASSESWGTGDAPQHF
TGTGCCAGCAGTGAATCTTGGGGGACAGGGGACGCTCCCCAGCATTTT
>.|TRBJ2-3|16|TRBV28|.
CASSSAGTPGADTQYF
TGTGCCAGCAGTTCCGCCGGGACACCGGGCGCAGATACGCAGTATTTT
>.|TRBJ1-2|14|TRBV7-3|.
CASSPDGTNYGYTF
TGTGCCAGCAGCCCGGACGGGACTAACTATGGCTACACCTTC
>TRBD2|TRBJ2-3|17|TRBV4-2|.
CASSQDEMSGGAATQYF
TGTGCCAGCAGCCAAGATGAAATGAGCGGGGGGGCTGCTACGCAGTATTTT
>.|TRBJ1-6|14|TRBV19|.
CASSIGGGDSPLHF
TGTGCCAGTAGTATAGGTGGCGGCGATTCACCCCTCCACTTT
>TRBD2|TRBJ2-3|15|TRBV5-1|.
CASNASGVNTDTQYF
TGCGCCAGCAACGCTAGCGGGGTTAACACAGATACGCAGTATTTT
>TRBD1|TRBJ2-5|11|TRBV2|.
CASSGYRGKDF
TGTGCCAGCAGTGGGTACAGGGGAAAGGACTTC
>TRBD2|TRBJ2-2|19|TRBV9|.
CASSATGTSGTVATGELFF
TGTGCCAGCAGCGCGACCGGGACTAGCGGGACGGTGGCCACCGGGGAGCTGTTTTTT
>TRBD1|TRBJ1-5|16|TRBV15|.
CATSRAQGALYQPQHF
TGTGCCACCAGCAGGGCACAGGGGGCTCTGTATCAGCCCCAGCATTTT
>TRBD1|TRBJ1-1|13|TRBV27|few
CASSKSGGTEAFF
TGTGCCAGCAGTAAGTCAGGGGGCACTGAAGCTTTCTTT
>.|TRBJ1-5|17|TRBV11-3|.
CASSPRSTGRRNQPQHF
TGTGCCAGCAGCCCACGGTCCACAGGGCGGCGCAATCAGCCCCAGCATTTT
>.|TRBJ2-6|15|TRBV6-5|once
CASSYEASGANVLTF
TGTGCCAGCAGTTACGAGGCCTCTGGGGCCAACGTCCTGACTTTC
>.|TRBJ1-2|12|TRBV6-1|.
CASSTGTYGYTF
TGTGCCAGCAGTACAGGGACGTATGGCTACACCTTC
>TRBD1|TRBJ1-1|16|TRBV19|.
CASILGRTGVNTEAFF
TGTGCCAGTATTCTTGGGAGGACAGGGGTGAACACTGAAGCTTTCTTT
>TRBD1|TRBJ1-2|13|TRBV10-3|.
CAINTGGFNGYTF
TGTGCCATCAACACAGGGGGCTTCAATGGCTACACCTTC
>TRBD1|TRBJ1-5|16|TRBV27|.
CASSLSMQGAFQPQHF
TGTGCCAGCAGTTTATCGATGCAGGGGGCTTTTCAGCCCCAGCATTTT
>.|TRBJ2-1|16|TRBV5-4|.
CASSSARGRSYNEQFF
TGTGCCAGCAGCTCCGCCAGAGGTAGGTCCTACAATGAGCAGTTCTTC
>TRBD1|TRBJ1-1|13|TRBV2|.
CASRGQSNTEAFF
TGTGCCAGCAGGGGACAGTCAAACACTGAAGCTTTCTTT
>.|TRBJ2-2|17|TRBV11-3|.
CASSLGVSGQITGELFF
TGTGCCAGCAGCTTAGGAGTATCCGGACAGATCACCGGGGAGCTGTTTTTT
>TRBD2|TRBJ2-1|19|TRBV18|.
CASSPPKGLAGGSYNEQFF
TGTGCCAGCTCACCACCAAAGGGACTAGCGGGAGGTTCCTACAATGAGCAGTTCTTC
>.|TRBJ1-6|15|TRBV2|.
CASRDIQGGNSPLHF
TGTGCCAGCAGAGATATACAGGGTGGAAATTCACCCCTCCACTTT
>TRBD1|TRBJ2-7|12|TRBV2|.
CAISDRSYEQYF
TGTGCCATCTCGGACAGGAGCTACGAGCAGTACTTC
>TRBD2|TRBJ2-7|14|TRBV7-3|.
CASSLLAGGGEQYF
TGTGCCAGCAGCTTATTAGCGGGGGGTGGCGAGCAGTACTTC
>.|TRBJ1-4|13|TRBV2|few
CASNPGEGEKLFF
TGTGCCAGCAATCCAGGGGAAGGTGAAAAACTGTTTTTT
>TRBD2|TRBJ2-3|14|TRBV4-2|.
CASSQALLAGAYNF
TGTGCCAGCAGCCAAGCACTTCTAGCGGGGGCTTACAATTTT
>.|TRBJ1-6|17|TRBV28|.
CASSLGGGGPGDSPLHF
TGTGCCAGCAGTTTAGGAGGCGGGGGACCTGGTGATTCACCCCTCCACTTT
>TRBD1|TRBJ2-7|16|TRBV28|.
CASSLSPDRVLDEQYF
TGTGCCAGCAGTTTATCCCCGGACAGGGTGTTAGACGAGCAGTACTTC
>TRBD1|TRBJ1-1|15|TRBV6-1|.
CASSERDREGTEAFF
TGTGCCAGCAGTGAAAGGGACAGGGAAGGCACTGAAGCTTTCTTT
>.|TRBJ1-3|13|TRBV19|.
CASSWASGNTIYF
TGTGCCAGTAGTTGGGCCTCTGGAAACACCATATATTTT
>TRBD1|TRBJ2-2|15|TRBV2|.
CASRRDRGDTGELFF
TGTGCCAGCAGGCGGGACAGGGGGGACACCGGGGAGCTGTTTTTT
>TRBD2|TRBJ2-7|19|TRBV27|.
CASSSTQPSGGKIAYEQYF
TGTGCCAGCAGTTCCACCCAGCCTAGCGGGGGAAAAATCGCCTACGAGCAGTACTTC
>.|TRBJ2-1|11|TRBV5-1|.
CASSLEAEQFF
TGCGCCAGCAGCTTGGAAGCTGAGCAGTTCTTC
>TRBD1|TRBJ2-1|18|TRBV27|.
CASSLLDRGYFPNNEQFF
TGTGCCAGCAGTTTATTGGACAGGGGGTATTTCCCTAACAATGAGCAGTTCTTC